The T cell receptor (beta chain) under discussion was sequenced for a study of blood T cells in healthy people across ages. Using a J-beta primer mix together with a sample-barcoded 5' primer, a second PCR was run for about 6 to 11 cycles. From the 5' RACE reads, TCRdb called clonotypes with MiXCR, one entry per CDR3 protein. The repertoire holds 700,000 to 850,000 distinct CDR3 sequences, with 50% to 65% as singletons. The V and J ends lost 1 base and 8 bases, in that order; junction bases with no gene match: 9. CDR3 size: 17 residues. Germline CDR1 SGHRS, CDR2 YFSETQ. Source material: blood. This sequence was found in a man aged 80 or over in good health. The chain links TRBV5-1 to TRBJ2-1, with 13 bases identical to TRBD2. The CDR3 spells CASSLFRGLAGRDEQFF. CDR3 coding DNA: TGCGCCAGCAGCTTGTTTAGGGGACTAGCGGGACGGGATGAGCAGTTCTTC.